Below, one T cell receptor (beta chain) is given with its context. Its target is not known. Compared with germline, one end of the junction differs, possibly owing to a read error. The data belong to a study of regulatory T cells in long-lasting Graves disease. The CDR3 is made up of 13 amino acids. Described time point: persistent/refractory GD, antithyroid drugs over 5 years with positive TRAb. PBMC-extracted RNA yielded the TCR library. Whole-study results and caveats: Analyses excluded thyroid tissue, covering peripheral blood alone. In persistent patients, shared public clonotypes (more than 2,500) outnumbered those in new patients (roughly 870). Preferential use of TRBV28, TRBJ1-2 and TRBJ2-5 was seen in persistent disease. The study found lower TCR diversity in persistent Graves' patients than in newly diagnosed ones.

TCR beta libraries were built with iRepertoire HTBI primers and Arm-PCR of CDR3 regions. TCRdb reanalysed the multiplex PCR reads using MiXCR and keeps one entry per CDR3 protein. Of a few hundred thousand distinct CDR3 sequences in the sample, roughly 20% were seen once. V usage is TRBV12-3 or TRBV12-4 and J usage is TRBJ2-3, with 7 bases aligning to TRBD1. This sequence originates from a woman in her thirties or forties with Graves disease. This specimen was peripheral blood mononuclear cells (PBMCs), taken when the disease was refractory, from a patient treated with antithyroid drugs. The chain's CDR3 is CASRNTGTALLDF. The DNA for the CDR3 is TGTGCCAGCAGAAACACCGGGACAGCCCTCTTGGATTTT.